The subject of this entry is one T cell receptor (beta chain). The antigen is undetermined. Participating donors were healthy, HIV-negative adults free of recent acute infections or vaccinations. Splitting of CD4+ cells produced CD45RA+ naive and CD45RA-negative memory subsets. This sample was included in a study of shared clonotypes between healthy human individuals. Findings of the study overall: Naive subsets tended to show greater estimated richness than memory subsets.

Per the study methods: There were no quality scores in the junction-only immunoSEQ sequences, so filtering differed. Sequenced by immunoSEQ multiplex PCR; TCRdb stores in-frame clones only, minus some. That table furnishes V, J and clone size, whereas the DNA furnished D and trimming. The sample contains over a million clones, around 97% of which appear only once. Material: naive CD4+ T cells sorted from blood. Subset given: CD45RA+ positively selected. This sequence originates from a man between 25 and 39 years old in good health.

The CDR3 sequence: CASSLLTSGYEQYF. In DNA, the CDR3 is TGTGCCAGCAGTTTATTAACTAGCGGGTACGAGCAGTACTTC. The chain employs TRBV27 and TRBJ2-7, with TRBD2 matching 9 bases. With V trimmed by 1 base and J by 4 bases, 2 bases remained unmatched. Germline CDR1 MNHEY, CDR2 SMNVEV (reference sequence). The CDR3 loop spans 14 amino acids.